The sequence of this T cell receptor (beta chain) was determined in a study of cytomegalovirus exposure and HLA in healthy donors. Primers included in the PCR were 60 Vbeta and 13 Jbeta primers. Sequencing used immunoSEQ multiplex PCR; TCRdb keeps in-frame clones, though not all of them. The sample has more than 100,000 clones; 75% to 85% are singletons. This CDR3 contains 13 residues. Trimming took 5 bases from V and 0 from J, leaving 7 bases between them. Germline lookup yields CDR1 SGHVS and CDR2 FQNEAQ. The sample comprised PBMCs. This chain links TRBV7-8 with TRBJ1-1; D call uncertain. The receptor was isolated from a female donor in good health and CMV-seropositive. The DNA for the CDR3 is TGTGCCAGCAGCCTAAGTCTGAACACTGAAGCTTTCTTT. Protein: CASSLSLNTEAFF.